Sequencing of this T cell receptor (beta chain) was carried out in a study of T-cell memory formation after mild COVID-19. General study points: Within pre-infection memory, some responding clones were found, suggesting cross-reactive memory joined. The authors left the SARS-CoV-2 specificity of second-wave clones peaking on day 37 unconfirmed.

With regard to this clonotype: What it binds is unknown.

TCR alpha and TCR beta cDNA libraries carrying sample barcodes and UMIs were produced by 5'RACE using constant-segment primers. TCRdb re-called the 5' RACE reads with MiXCR, one entry per CDR3 protein. The sample lists 120,000 to 150,000 distinct CDR3 sequences, 11% to 15% seen once, with 25% to 30% in the top ten. The CDR3 consists of 12 residues. The germline V gene encodes CDR1 SGDLS and CDR2 YYNGEE. Trimming cost V 3 bases and J 10 bases, with 11 bases left between them. The clonotype originates from an adult woman who had mild COVID-19 (a few samples of this study predate the infection). Cell type and time point are not known. The source material was PBMCs or a T cell subset sorted from them (not recorded which). V usage is TRBV9 and J usage is TRBJ2-1, with D unclear. The CDR3, as DNA: TGTGCCAGCAGCGGGATGACTTCCGAGCAGTTCTTC. Its protein product is CASSGMTSEQFF.